These 15 T cell receptor beta chains came from one sample sequenced in a study of identical twins. TCRdb re-called the 5' RACE reads with MiXCR, one entry per CDR3 protein. The sample carries fewer than 650,000 distinct CDR3 sequences, roughly 7.1% recorded once. Separately, the same data were catalogued under a study of yellow fever vaccine responses in identical twins.

The source material was PBMCs. These receptors came from a woman in her late teens or twenties in good health.

The V and J genes are TRBV12-3 or TRBV12-4 and TRBJ1-1; D is undetermined. Trimming cost V 4 bases and J 1 base, with 10 bases left between them. The CDR3 length is 14 residues. CDR3 residues: CASSYEEPNTEAFF. The CDR3 coding sequence is TGTGCCAGCAGTTACGAGGAACCGAACACTGAAGCTTTCTTT.

Only a few counts were recorded for this clonotype. This chain links TRBV20-1 with TRBJ1-6; tentative D call: TRBD1 (5 bases). Trimming cost V 3 bases and J 7 bases, with 10 bases left between them. This CDR3 is 13 amino acids long. Per germline, CDR1 DFQATT and CDR2 SNEGSKA (reference sequence). CDR3 region: CSASQGWNSPLHF. The CDR3 DNA reads TGCAGTGCTAGTCAGGGATGGAATTCACCCCTCCACTTT.

This chain uses TRBV14 with TRBJ2-1; TRBD1 agrees at 7 bases. The CDR3 loop spans 17 amino acids. The V and J ends lost 0 bases and 4 bases, in that order; junction bases with no gene match: 9. CDR1 and CDR2 (germline): SGHDN, FVKESK. For the CDR3, the DNA is TGTGCCAGCAGCCAAGATTGGGGTGGACAGGTGTACAATGAGCAGTTCTTC. Translating gives CASSQDWGGQVYNEQFF.

In this sample, this clonotype turned up many times. The junction shows a germline mismatch at one end, possibly a read error. The chain joins TRBV5-5 to TRBJ1-2, with a tentative D call TRBD1 (6 bases). The V gene's germline CDR1 is SGHKS and CDR2 YYEKEE (reference sequence). This CDR3 contains 14 residues. In DNA, the CDR3 is TGTGCCAGCAGCTTGGGTGTTTTTCCCCCGACAGGCGACTTC. It translates to CASSLGVFPPTGDF.

This clonotype was picked up a small number of times. The V gene is TRBV27, the J gene TRBJ1-2; TRBD1 agrees at 7 bases. The CDR3 has 16 amino acids. Per the germline V gene, CDR1 is MNHEY and CDR2 is SMNVEV (reference sequence). Losses at the gene ends were 5 bases for V and 2 bases for J; bases not matched to a gene: 11. DNA for the CDR3: TGTGCCAGCAGTCCCTGGACAGGCTACCTAAACTATGGCTACACCTTC. Encoded protein: CASSPWTGYLNYGYTF.

Many counts were recorded for this clonotype. This rearrangement joins TRBV10-3 to TRBJ2-7, with D possibly matching TRBD2 (6 bases). Germline loops: CDR1 ENHRY, CDR2 SYGVKD. V lost 9 bases and J lost 0, with 9 bases in between. This CDR3 is built from 12 residues. The chain's CDR3 is CAISGSSYEQYF. In DNA form, the CDR3 reads TGTGCCATTTCCGGGAGCTCCTACGAGCAGTACTTC.

This clonotype was counted a few times. The chain is built from TRBV3-1 and TRBJ2-1; possible D gene TRBD2, 5 bases. The V and J ends lost 6 bases and 1 base respectively, with 16 bases between them. Germline CDR1 LGHDT, CDR2 YNNKEL (reference sequence). This CDR3 spans 16 amino acids. CDR3 sequence reads: CASSRMAGGSYNEQFF. In DNA, the CDR3 is TGTGCCAGCAGTAGAATGGCGGGTGGGTCCTACAATGAGCAGTTCTTC.

The chain uses TRBV29-1 and TRBJ2-3; D possibly corresponds to TRBD1 (8 bases). The CDR3 has 13 residues. The V end lost 7 bases, the J end lost 5 bases, and 16 bases lay between the germline ends. In germline, CDR1 is SQVTM, CDR2 ANQGSEA. CDR3 in DNA: TGCAGCGATGACAGGGGAGGGGTAGATACGCAGTATTTT. It specifies CSDDRGGVDTQYF.

This clonotype has at least ten counts. The V gene is TRBV12-3 or TRBV12-4, the J gene TRBJ1-2; no reliable D call. This CDR3 is 15 amino acids long. V was clipped by 3 bases and J by 1 base, with 12 bases between them. CDR3: CASSLQVGRNYGYTF. DNA of the CDR3: TGTGCCAGCAGTTTGCAGGTAGGACGTAACTATGGCTACACCTTC.

The table lists this clonotype with many counts. This chain links TRBV12-3 or TRBV12-4 with TRBJ2-5, with TRBD2 matching 13 bases. J gave up 2 bases and V 5 bases, and 5 bases lay outside the gene matches. The CDR3 has 16 residues. As DNA, the CDR3 is TGTGCCAGCAGTCGGAGACTAGCGGGAGGTCAAGAGACCCAGTACTTC. Protein sequence: CASSRRLAGGQETQYF.

V gene TRBV18 combines with J gene TRBJ2-4; 9 bases fit TRBD1. This CDR3 is built from 16 residues. Trimming cost V 3 bases and J 2 bases; bases outside gene matches: 5. The germline gives CDR1 KGHSH, CDR2 LQKENI. The CDR3 region has the DNA TGTGCCAGCTCACCTAGACAGGGGGACTCCAAAAACATTCAGTACTTC. It translates to CASSPRQGDSKNIQYF.

The V and J genes are TRBV27 and TRBJ1-5; weak D call: TRBD1 (5 bases). V lost 10 bases and J 6 bases, leaving 16 bases between the germline ends. Germline V lookup: CDR1 MNHEY, CDR2 SMNVEV (reference sequence). The CDR3 length is 13 residues. The CDR3 is CATGWGGSQPQHF. The CDR3 DNA is TGTGCCACCGGTTGGGGGGGGAGTCAGCCCCAGCATTTT.

This clonotype was seen a few times. V usage is TRBV5-1 and J usage is TRBJ2-7, with D possibly being TRBD1 (5 bases). The CDR3 contains 15 residues. Germline V lookup: CDR1 SGHRS, CDR2 YFSETQ. Deletions cut 4 bases from V and 3 bases from J, with 17 bases between. CDR3 in DNA: TGCGCCAGCAGCCAAGGGGAAGTAAGGAGCTACGAGCAGTACTTC. Protein: CASSQGEVRSYEQYF.

In this sample, this clonotype turned up a few times. The chain employs TRBV7-8 and TRBJ2-1; no definite D call. V shed 5 bases and J shed 10 bases, with 15 bases lying between them. Germline V gene data show CDR1 as SGHVS and CDR2 as FQNEAQ. CDR3 length equals 13 residues. CDR3 DNA: TGTGCCAGCAGCCCCTCCCCCACAAAAGAGCAGTTCTTC. This codes for CASSPSPTKEQFF.

This clonotype has only a few counts. V usage is TRBV4-1 and J usage is TRBJ2-3; D call uncertain. CDR1 and CDR2 (germline): MGHRA, YSYEKL. The CDR3 extends over 14 amino acids. V was cut by 4 bases and J by 2 bases, with 10 bases left in between. As DNA, the CDR3 is TGCGCCAGCAGCCGCGGACCAGCCACAGATACGCAGTATTTT. Its protein product is CASSRGPATDTQYF.